This T cell receptor beta chain was sequenced in a study of cytomegalovirus exposure and HLA in healthy donors. Primers for the PCR totalled 60 Vbeta and 13 Jbeta. Clones were read by immunoSEQ multiplex PCR, and TCRdb kept only the in-frame ones, dropping some. The data contain around 150,000 clones, 68% of them singletons. Study-wide findings and caveats: Among CMV-associated TCR beta chains, most appeared HLA-restricted in a later analysis. It was around 160 TCR beta chains that were listed as cytomegalovirus-associated.

Concerning this clone: Its antigen remains unknown.

The sample was PBMCs. The sequence derives from a woman between 40 and 55 years old in good health and CMV-seropositive.

The CDR3 region has the DNA TGTGCCAGCAGCCCCTCGGTCGCGGAGGTCAGCACAGATACGCAGTATTTT. Translation: CASSPSVAEVSTDTQYF. The chain carries TRBV13 and TRBJ2-3, with D maybe TRBD2 (5 bases). The germline CDR1 and CDR2 sequences are PRHDT and FYEKMQ (reference sequence). The V and J ends lost 5 bases and 0 bases respectively, with 18 bases between them. The CDR3 sequence is 17 residues long.